A single sample gave rise to the 20 T cell receptor beta chains below, sequenced in a study of post-analysis software for immune sequencing data. Notes on the study in general: Elevated frequency relative to controls characterized roughly five TRBV segments in patients, TRBV5-6, TRBV5-1 and TRBV20-1 among them.

These TCRs are of unknown antigen specificity. Unique molecular identifiers had been added to the TCR beta cDNA libraries. Using its own MiXCR run on the PCR reads, TCRdb lists one record per CDR3 protein. The sample gives roughly 540,000 distinct CDR3 sequences, 34% of which show up once; around 5.9% is in the top ten. Specimen: blood. All receptors derive from a girl between 2 and 17 years old with multiple sclerosis.

This clonotype was observed a handful of times. V gene TRBV5-1 combines with J gene TRBJ2-3, with 8 bases that match TRBD1. CDR3 size: 22 residues. The germline V gene encodes CDR1 SGHRS and CDR2 YFSETQ. J was trimmed by 0 bases and V by 0 bases; bases with no gene match: 21. CDR3 protein: CASSLVWSDFNYGQGSTDTQYF. In nucleotides, the CDR3 is TGCGCCAGCAGCTTGGTTTGGTCAGACTTCAATTATGGACAGGGAAGCACAGATACGCAGTATTTT. Looking up the rest from reference TRBV5-1 and TRBJ2-3 gives the full variable domain: KAGVTQTPRYLIKTRGQQVTLSCSPISGHRSVSWYQQTPGQGLQFLFEYFSETQRNKGNFPGRFSGRQFSNSRSEMNVSTLELGDSALYLCASSLVWSDFNYGQGSTDTQYFGPGTRLTVL.

This clonotype was seen a few times. This chain uses TRBV12-3 or TRBV12-4 with TRBJ1-2; D not certain. Trimming removed 6 bases at V and 3 bases at J, with 17 bases between. CDR3 length equals 15 residues. The chain's CDR3 is CASSHTLSGDYGYTF. CDR3 in DNA: TGTGCCAGCAGCCACACCCTCTCGGGAGACTATGGCTACACCTTC.

This clonotype was observed a handful of times. The gene calls are TRBV11-2 and TRBJ2-5; no clear D. CDR1 SGHAT and CDR2 FQNNGV come from the germline V gene. CDR3 length: 16 amino acids. V was clipped by 0 bases and J by 5 bases, with 16 bases between them. CDR3 bases: TGTGCCAGCAGCTTAGATTATCCTAGTCCTCGGGAGACCCAGTACTTC. Its translation is CASSLDYPSPRETQYF. Based on the CDR3 plus reference TRBV11-2 and TRBJ2-5, the full variable domain is EAGVAQSPRYKIIEKRQSVAFWCNPISGHATLYWYQQILGQGPKLLIQFQNNGVVDDSQLPKDRFSAERLKGVDSTLKIQPAKLEDSAVYLCASSLDYPSPRETQYFGPGTRLLVL.

This chain uses TRBV6-5 with TRBJ2-3; D possibly matches TRBD1 or TRBD2 (5 bases each). The V gene's germline CDR1 is MNHEY and CDR2 SVGAGI. The CDR3 contains 12 residues. V gave up 0 bases and J gave up 8 bases, with 6 bases separating them. Here the CDR3 DNA reads TGTGCCAGCAGTTACTCGAGGGGTACGCAGTATTTT. Its protein product is CASSYSRGTQYF.

The J gene is TRBJ1-2, the V gene TRBV20-1, with a tentative D call TRBD1 (5 bases). The germline CDR1 and CDR2 sequences are DFQATT and SNEGSKA (reference sequence). V dropped 7 bases and J dropped 8 bases, with 14 bases sitting between them. This CDR3 has 11 residues. The CDR3 region is CSVTGTGGYTF. The DNA for the CDR3 is TGCAGTGTGACCGGGACGGGGGGCTACACCTTC.

This clonotype appeared a few times. The V and J genes are TRBV2 and TRBJ2-5; D gene unclear. CDR1 and CDR2 from the germline V gene are SNHLY and FYNNEI. V lost 2 bases and J lost 2, with 9 bases in between. The CDR3 contains 14 residues. The CDR3 is CASSELTVQETQYF. The CDR3 DNA is TGTGCCAGCAGTGAATTAACCGTTCAAGAGACCCAGTACTTC.

The chain links TRBV12-3 or TRBV12-4 to TRBJ1-4; the D is unclear. Between the trimmed V and J ends, which lost 1 base and 0 bases, there was a span of 9 bases. This CDR3 spans 16 amino acids. The CDR3 protein is CASSLGQTTTNEKLFF. The CDR3 DNA reads TGTGCCAGCAGTTTAGGTCAGACCACAACTAATGAAAAACTGTTTTTT.

This chain's CDR3 is CASSQGVKNIQYF. For the CDR3, the DNA is TGTGCCAGCAGCCAGGGGGTCAAAAACATTCAGTACTTC. The chain has TRBV3-1 and TRBJ2-4; D is perhaps TRBD1 or TRBD2 (5 bases each). The CDR3 consists of 13 residues. The ends were cut back, 3 bases at V and 3 bases at J, with 6 bases in the middle. CDR1 and CDR2 from the germline V gene are LGHDT and YNNKEL (reference sequence).

This clonotype was picked up a small number of times. This chain joins TRBV10-3 and TRBJ2-3; D is possibly TRBD2 (6 bases). This CDR3 region has 15 residues. Trimming took 2 bases from V and 2 from J, leaving 11 bases between them. Germline-derived CDR1 and CDR2 are ENHRY and SYGVKD. CDR3 nucleotide sequence: TGTGCCATCAGTGAGGGGGGACTCCTCACAGATACGCAGTATTTT. It translates to CAISEGGLLTDTQYF.

Remarks on this clonotype: Compared with germline, one end of the junction differs, possibly owing to a read error. The chain uses TRBV3-1 and TRBJ2-3; tentative D call: TRBD2 (5 bases). The CDR3 covers 16 residues. From germline, CDR1 is LGHDT and CDR2 YNNKEL (reference sequence). The CDR3 loop is CASSQDENSSTDTQYF. Written as DNA, the CDR3 is TGTGCCAGCAGCCAAGACGAGAACTCTAGCACTGATACGCAGTATTTT.

This clonotype was counted a few times. The V call is TRBV5-1, the J call TRBJ1-1; the D is unclear. V shed 4 bases and J shed 1 base, with 8 bases lying between them. The CDR3 is 13 amino acids. The germline V gene has CDR1 SGHRS and CDR2 YFSETQ. Here the CDR3 reads CASSTGGNTEAFF. CDR3 bases: TGCGCCAGCAGCACGGGTGGGAACACTGAAGCTTTCTTT.

The chain uses TRBV3-1 and TRBJ1-6, with unresolved D. There are 12 residues in the CDR3. The germline gives CDR1 LGHDT, CDR2 YNNKEL (reference sequence). V lost 2 bases, J lost 8 bases, and 4 bases lay in between. Here the CDR3 reads CASSQTDSPLHF. In DNA, the CDR3 is TGTGCCAGCAGCCAAACCGATTCACCCCTCCACTTT.

This clonotype was counted between two and nine times. The rearrangement links TRBV12-3 or TRBV12-4 to TRBJ1-2; the match to TRBD1 covers 11 bases. The J segment lost 8 bases and the V segment lost 5 bases, leaving 10 bases of the junction unmatched. This CDR3 contains 15 residues. For the CDR3, the DNA is TGTGCCAGCAGTCCGTGGACAGGGGGCGCGGAAGGCTACACCTTC. Protein sequence: CASSPWTGGAEGYTF.

The rearrangement uses TRBV20-1 and TRBJ1-5; D not certain. The germline V gene encodes CDR1 DFQATT and CDR2 SNEGSKA (reference sequence). Trimming left V 3 bases short and J 2 bases short, with 11 bases between. The CDR3 length is 14 residues. Here the CDR3 DNA reads TGCAGTGCTAGCCAACATCGGGGCAATCAGCCCCAGCATTTT. Its translation is CSASQHRGNQPQHF.

This clonotype has more than one count but fewer than ten. The V call is TRBV7-9, the J call TRBJ2-3; no clear D gene. Trimming pared 2 bases from V and 1 base from J, leaving 13 bases between. The CDR3 is 16 amino acids. CDR1 and CDR2 (germline): SEHNR, FQNEAQ (reference sequence). Here the CDR3 DNA reads TGTGCCAGCAGCTTATCCGAGTATGCGGGCACAGATACGCAGTATTTT. This translates into CASSLSEYAGTDTQYF.

The V call is TRBV7-2, the J call TRBJ2-7; D unclear. The CDR3 loop spans 13 amino acids. Trimming removed 4 bases from V and 1 base from J, with 8 bases in between. Germline V lookup: CDR1 SGHTA, CDR2 FQGNSA. As DNA, the CDR3 is TGTGCCAGCAGCTCCGTAGGGTCCTACGAGCAGTACTTC. Its protein product is CASSSVGSYEQYF.

Worth noting for this clonotype: Given a much more abundant clone one base away, this may be a read error. This chain links TRBV7-2 with TRBJ2-4; D may be TRBD2 (7 bases). The DNA end lines up better with TRBJ2-5; the J call may be wrong. The CDR3 is 16 residues long. Germline lookup yields CDR1 SGHTA and CDR2 FQGNSA. CDR3 loop: CASSLVAGADRWTQYF. The CDR3 DNA reads TGTGCCAGCAGCTTAGTGGCGGGGGCCGATAGGTGGACCCAGTACTTC.

The rearrangement links TRBV7-9 to TRBJ1-2; 7 nucleotides line up with TRBD1. Germline-derived CDR1 and CDR2 are SEHNR and FQNEAQ (reference sequence). CDR3 length equals 13 residues. V was clipped by 5 bases and J by 7 bases; unmatched bases: 7. The CDR3 spells CASSQQGRRGYTF. DNA for the CDR3: TGTGCCAGCAGCCAACAGGGGAGACGTGGCTACACCTTC.

In this sample, this clonotype turned up many times. The chain carries TRBV18 and TRBJ1-2; D might be TRBD1 (5 bases). Germline lookup yields CDR1 KGHSH and CDR2 LQKENI. V gave up 4 bases and J gave up 6 bases, with 18 bases separating them. The CDR3 covers 15 residues. Here the CDR3 reads CASSHITGLPHGYTF. The CDR3 DNA follows: TGTGCCAGCTCACACATCACAGGTTTACCGCATGGCTACACCTTC.

This clonotype has more than one count but fewer than ten. This chain connects TRBV29-1 to TRBJ2-7; D gene ambiguous. CDR3 length equals 11 residues. The germline V gene has CDR1 SQVTM and CDR2 ANQGSEA. Trimming removed 3 bases at V and 4 bases at J, with 7 bases between. The CDR3 here is CSVEQLYEQYF. Here the CDR3 DNA reads TGCAGCGTTGAGCAGTTGTACGAGCAGTACTTC.